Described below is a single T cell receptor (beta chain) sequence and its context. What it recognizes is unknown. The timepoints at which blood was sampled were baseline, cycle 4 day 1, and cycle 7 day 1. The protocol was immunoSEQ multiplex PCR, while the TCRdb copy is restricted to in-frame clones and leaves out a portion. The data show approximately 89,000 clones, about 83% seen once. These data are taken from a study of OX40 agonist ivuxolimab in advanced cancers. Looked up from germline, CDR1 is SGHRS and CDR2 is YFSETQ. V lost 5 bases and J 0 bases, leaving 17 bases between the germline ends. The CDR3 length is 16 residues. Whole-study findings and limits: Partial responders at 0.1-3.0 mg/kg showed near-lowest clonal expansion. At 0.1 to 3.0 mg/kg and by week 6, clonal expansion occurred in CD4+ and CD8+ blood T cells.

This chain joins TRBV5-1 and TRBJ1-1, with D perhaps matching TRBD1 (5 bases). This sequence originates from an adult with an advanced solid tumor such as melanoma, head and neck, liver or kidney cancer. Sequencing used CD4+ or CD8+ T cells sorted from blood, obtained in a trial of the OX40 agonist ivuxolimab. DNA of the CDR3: TGCGCCAGCAGAATTTTGGAGGGACGCATGAACACTGAAGCTTTCTTT. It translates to CASRILEGRMNTEAFF.